Presented here are 2 T cell receptor beta chains from one specimen sequenced in a study of human T cells and chemical hapten exposure. Time point reported: patch test 2, 6 weeks after DPC sensitization. The treatment was: therapeutic diphenylcyclopropenone sensitization with weekly scalp DPC. TCRdb independently ran MiXCR on the RACE reads; one entry per CDR3 protein. The sample consists of some 80,000 distinct CDR3 sequences, roughly 12% of them appearing once. The specimen was whole blood, collected in connection with sensitization to the hapten diphenylcyclopropenone (DPC). The source of these receptors is a man aged 18-30 years with alopecia areata. Some clones in this sample may be carry-over from other donors' samples.

This clonotype was seen only a few times. The genes are TRBV20-1 and TRBJ1-5, with TRBD1 matching 8 bases. The V and J ends lost 4 bases and 7 bases, in that order; junction bases with no gene match: 15. The CDR3 sequence is 16 residues long. Germline-derived CDR1 and CDR2 are DFQATT and SNEGSKA (reference sequence). The CDR3 protein is CSATTLTGVQFQPQHF. In DNA form, the CDR3 reads TGCAGTGCTACCACACTGACAGGGGTCCAATTCCAGCCCCAGCATTTT.

This clonotype turned up a few times. The J gene is TRBJ1-1, the V gene TRBV7-9; D ambiguous. The CDR3 contains 15 residues. CDR1 SEHNR and CDR2 FQNEAQ come from the germline V gene (reference sequence). V was trimmed by 2 bases and J by 0 bases, leaving 10 bases between them. The CDR3 nucleotides are TGTGCCAGCAGCTTATCTTCAGCGATGAACACTGAAGCTTTCTTT. This sequence encodes CASSLSSAMNTEAFF. The whole variable domain, remainder taken from reference TRBV7-9 and TRBJ1-1, is DTGVSQNPRHKITKRGQNVTFRCDPISEHNRLYWYRQTLGQGPEFLTYFQNEAQLEKSRLLSDRFSAERPKGSFSTLEIQRTEQGDSAMYLCASSLSSAMNTEAFFGQGTRLTVV.